This T cell receptor (beta chain) was identified in a study of Ad26.COV2.S vaccination and SARS-CoV-2 variants. Overall study: Within the COV1001 Ad26.COV2.S trial arm, the donor was enrolled.

Measured with immunoSEQ multiplex PCR; TCRdb has only the in-frame clones, and not every one. The sample has around 340,000 clones, roughly nine tenths seen once. Specified treatment: some 19 received Ad26.COV2.S at low or high dose, single or two shots; 5 received placebo; per-sample allocation not given. The samples were gathered on day 63 after the first injection of vaccine or placebo. The V segment lost 1 base and the J segment 4 bases; nucleotides outside the gene matches: 7. CDR3 size: 17 residues. Germline loops: CDR1 SGHAT, CDR2 FQNNGV. The sample consisted of peripheral blood, taken in a trial of Ad26.COV2.S vaccine versus placebo. The receptor was isolated from a person between 18 and 65 years old who received the Ad26.COV2.S COVID-19 vaccine or a placebo. The rearrangement links TRBV11-2 to TRBJ2-5; the match to TRBD2 covers 12 bases. This CDR3 reads CASSLGASGGAGETQYF. In DNA, the CDR3 is TGTGCCAGCAGCTTAGGCGCTAGCGGGGGGGCGGGAGAGACCCAGTACTTC.